This T cell receptor (beta chain) was sequenced during a study of cytotoxic CD8 clonotypes in ibrutinib-treated CLL. On this clone itself: The antigen remains undetermined.

Target depth was 1 in 200,000 to 1 in 1 million T cells, about 10x per clonotype. The data were produced by immunoSEQ multiplex PCR, yet TCRdb's version contains in-frame clones alone and is incomplete. The sample has some 130,000 clones, approximately 83% seen once. Trimming pared 5 bases from V and 7 bases from J, leaving 15 bases between. Per germline, CDR1 ENHRY and CDR2 SYGVKD. The CDR3 covers 15 residues. Study findings and constraints: Before falling back toward baseline at progression, clonality had risen at the time of ibrutinib response.

This sample comprised PBMCs, obtained after 24 months of ibrutinib treatment. The sequence derives from a human donor with chronic lymphocytic leukemia. The V call is TRBV10-3, the J call TRBJ1-6; D is unclear. In nucleotides, the CDR3 is TGTGCCATCAGTTTCGAGGGAGGCAGGAATTCACCCCTCCACTTT. As protein: CAISFEGGRNSPLHF.